The T cell receptor beta chain under discussion was sequenced for a study of blood T cells in healthy people across ages. Trimming cost V 2 bases and J 4 bases; bases outside gene matches: 5. This CDR3 is 16 amino acids long. Germline V lookup: CDR1 MGHRA, CDR2 YSYEKL. This clonotype appeared a few times. The second PCR ran roughly 6 to 12 cycles with a sample-barcoded 5' primer and J-beta primers. Individual samples furnished no less than 3 million CDR3-containing paired-end reads apiece. TCRdb re-analysed the 5' RACE reads in MiXCR, keeping a single row per CDR3 protein. The sample holds about 1,800,000 distinct CDR3 sequences, about 30% seen once.

The V and J genes are TRBV4-1 and TRBJ2-1; 10 bases are shared with TRBD2. The sequenced material came from blood. The receptor was derived from a woman aged 25-40 years in good health. In DNA form, the CDR3 reads TGCGCCAGCAGCCAATCTAGCGGGGGCTATTACAATGAGCAGTTCTTC. Encoded protein: CASSQSSGGYYNEQFF.